Shown below are 19 T cell receptor beta chains from a single sample sequenced in a study of blood T cell repertoires in COVID-19 (dated by TCRdb to about 2020). The library came from the immunoSEQ multiplex PCR assay. The table comes from immuneACCESS by way of TCRdb, which keeps in-frame sequences with V and J called. Part of the clones is missing from these tables; in studies checked, under half for an unresolved V gene and the rest for unknown reasons. The sample yields a few hundred thousand clones; about 91% were counted once. 1.6% of the sample is in the top ten clones. Source material: peripheral blood. These receptors all come from a woman aged 25-40 years with COVID-19, enrolled during active disease.

This chain joins TRBV6-5 and TRBJ2-1, with a tentative D call TRBD2 (6 bases). This CDR3 comprises 15 residues. Trimming pared 9 bases from V and 7 bases from J, leaving 22 bases between. CDR1 and CDR2 (germline): MNHEY, SVGAGI. As DNA, the CDR3 is TGTGCCAGTACCTCCACCGGGGGTGGTAAGAATGAGCAGTTCTTC. It yields the protein CASTSTGGGKNEQFF.

CDR3 loop: CASSENESGGHQPQHF. The CDR3 coding sequence is TGTGCCAGCAGTGAAAACGAGTCCGGGGGGCATCAGCCCCAGCATTTT. The rearrangement uses TRBV6-1 and TRBJ1-5; possible D gene TRBD1, 6 bases. The length of the CDR3 is 16 residues. Per germline, CDR1 MNHNS and CDR2 SASEGT. The V gene lost 2 bases and the J gene lost 5 bases, with 16 bases spanning the gap.

The rearrangement uses TRBV6-5 and TRBJ1-4; D gene uncertain. The CDR3 runs to 14 residues. CDR1 and CDR2 from the germline V gene are MNHEY and SVGAGI. V was clipped by 8 bases and J by 8 bases, with 18 bases between them. As DNA, the CDR3 is TGTGCCAGCGGGCTGACCGGTGGTGCGGAAAAACTGTTTTTT. Translating it yields CASGLTGGAEKLFF.

This chain joins TRBV6-2 or TRBV6-3 and TRBJ2-6; D is uncertain. The CDR3 runs 15 residues. Between the trimmed V and J ends, which lost 0 bases and 1 base, there was a span of 4 bases. CDR1 is MNHEY and CDR2 is SVGEGT in the germline V gene. CDR3 in DNA: TGTGCCAGCAGTTACTCTCCGTCTGGGGCCAACGTCCTGACTTTC. This sequence encodes CASSYSPSGANVLTF.

V gene TRBV10-2 combines with J gene TRBJ1-5; a weak D match, TRBD1 (6 bases). CDR1 WSHSY and CDR2 SAAADI come from the germline V gene. With 8 bases removed from V and 3 bases from J, the gap between germline ends came to 17 bases. The CDR3 consists of 15 residues. CDR3 residues: CASHRRTEHNQPQHF. Written as DNA, the CDR3 is TGCGCCAGCCACAGACGGACAGAACACAATCAGCCCCAGCATTTT.

The V and J genes are TRBV18 and TRBJ1-2, with TRBD1 as a possible D gene (5 bases). The CDR3 runs to 14 residues. Germline loops: CDR1 KGHSH, CDR2 LQKENI. Trimming removed 0 bases from V and 8 bases from J, with 13 bases in between. The CDR3 sequence: CASSPPTQGRGYTF. CDR3 DNA sequence: TGTGCCAGCTCACCACCGACGCAGGGTCGGGGCTACACCTTC.

This clone showed up just a few times. The rearrangement joins TRBV28 to TRBJ1-6; 7 bases align to TRBD1. Germline-derived CDR1 and CDR2 are MDHEN and SYDVKM. The CDR3 is 13 residues long. V was pared by 6 bases and J by 8 bases, with 4 bases of the junction left unmatched. DNA for the CDR3: TGTGCCAGCAGCCGCAGGGGGTATTCACCCCTCCACTTT. Protein sequence: CASSRRGYSPLHF.

The chain links TRBV4-2 to TRBJ1-2, with no clear D. CDR3 length: 13 amino acids. Germline V gene lookup returns CDR1 LGHNA and CDR2 YNFKEQ. The V and J ends lost 2 bases and 1 base respectively, with 5 bases between them. The CDR3 sequence: CASSQSFNYGYTF. CDR3 bases: TGTGCCAGCAGCCAAAGCTTTAACTATGGCTACACCTTC.

For the CDR3, the DNA is TGTGCCGCCTACGGGGGACCCAACTATGGCTACACCTTC. As protein: CAAYGGPNYGYTF. The chain is built from TRBV19 and TRBJ1-2; possibly TRBD1 for D (5 bases). V lost 11 bases and J 2 bases, leaving 15 bases between the germline ends. Germline lookup yields CDR1 LNHDA and CDR2 SQIVND (reference sequence). The CDR3 consists of 13 residues.

V gene TRBV21-1 combines with J gene TRBJ1-5; the table calls TRBD1, which could not be checked here. TRBV21-1 is designated a pseudogene. The CDR3 runs to 16 residues. The CDR3 loop reads CASSKVAGIWNQPQHF. The CDR3 bases are TGTGCCAGCAGCAAAGTGGCAGGGATTTGGAATCAGCCCCAGCATTTT.

The chain is built from TRBV15 and TRBJ2-2; tentative D call: TRBD1 (5 bases). The CDR3 runs to 16 residues. From germline, CDR1 is LNHNV and CDR2 YYDKDF (reference sequence). The ends were cut back, 3 bases at V and 0 bases at J, with 11 bases in the middle. CDR3 sequence: CATSRTDPTNTGELFF. The CDR3 DNA sequence: TGTGCCACCAGCAGGACAGACCCGACGAACACCGGGGAGCTGTTTTTT.

CDR3 sequence: CASGRRTGGETQYF. In DNA form, the CDR3 reads TGTGCTAGTGGACGCCGCACAGGGGGTGAGACCCAGTACTTC. The chain employs TRBV12-5 and TRBJ2-5, with 8 bases that match TRBD1. The germline gives CDR1 LGHNT, CDR2 FRNRAP. The CDR3 has 14 amino acids. Unmatched junction bases numbered 8, after V lost 6 bases and J lost 5 bases.

In this sample, this clone turned up once. The rearrangement uses TRBV30 and TRBJ1-1, with D unclear. Germline V CDR1 and CDR2: GTSNPN, SVGIG (reference sequence). V lost 0 bases and J lost 6, with 8 bases in between. The CDR3 is 12 residues long. The chain's CDR3 is CAWSVGAPEAFF. In DNA, the CDR3 is TGTGCCTGGAGTGTAGGAGCCCCTGAAGCTTTCTTT.

V and J are TRBV2 and TRBJ1-4; D is unresolved. Germline CDR1 reads SNHLY; CDR2 reads FYNNEI. The V gene lost 5 bases and the J gene lost 4 bases, with 17 bases spanning the gap. The CDR3 totals 16 residues. The CDR3 region has the DNA TGTGCCAGCAGTAAACCGGCGGGTATAATTAATGAAAAACTGTTTTTT. This encodes CASSKPAGIINEKLFF.

The chain recombines TRBV5-4 with TRBJ1-2; D gene uncertain. Germline CDR1 SGHNT, CDR2 YYREEE (reference sequence). The CDR3 sequence is 15 residues long. Trimming left V 4 bases short and J 4 bases short, with 17 bases between. The CDR3 DNA follows: TGTGCCAGCAGCCGCCAGACGGGATACGGCTATGGCTACACCTTC. Translation: CASSRQTGYGYGYTF.

The rearrangement links TRBV27 to TRBJ2-5, with TRBD2 as a possible D gene (6 bases). The CDR3 has 13 amino acids. Germline CDR1 and CDR2: MNHEY and SMNVEV (reference sequence). Trimming stripped 7 bases from V and 3 bases from J, with 12 bases between. The CDR3 region has the DNA TGTGCCAGCACAGGGACGGGGGAAGAGACCCAGTACTTC. Protein: CASTGTGEETQYF.

In its sample, this clone was seen many times. Mismatch with germline at one junction end may stem from a read error. The chain combines TRBV10-3 with TRBJ1-1; perhaps TRBD1 as D (6 bases). This CDR3 is 17 amino acids long. Germline V lookup: CDR1 ENHRY, CDR2 SYGVKD. The DNA for the CDR3 is TGTGCCATAAGTGAGGGCCTGAGAGGGGGGGCGAGGACTGAAGCTTTCTTT. The encoded protein is CAISEGLRGGARTEAFF.

The gene calls are TRBV4-1 and TRBJ1-4; the D is unclear. Germline CDR1 is MGHRA and CDR2 is YSYEKL. V lost 1 base and J lost 0, with 9 bases in between. The CDR3 totals 16 residues. The CDR3 region is CASSQGGSTTNEKLFF. The CDR3 DNA follows: TGCGCCAGCAGCCAAGGAGGGTCTACAACTAATGAAAAACTGTTTTTT.

The V call is TRBV29-1, the J call TRBJ1-4; a weak D match, TRBD1 (6 bases). The germline V and J ends were trimmed by 4 bases and 12 bases, with 24 bases remaining between them. The germline gives CDR1 SQVTM, CDR2 ANQGSEA. The CDR3 totals 15 residues. The CDR3, as DNA: TGCAGCGTTGGCCCCGTAAGGGAGGGGGGGGGTGAACTGTTTTTT. Amino acids: CSVGPVREGGGELFF.